This T cell receptor beta chain stems from a study of blood T cell repertoires in COVID-19. Authors' processing steps: Reference gene primer amplification gave nucleated cell count estimates. TCRdb's copy holds only in-frame clones and misses some; the assay was immunoSEQ multiplex PCR. The V and J calls and the clone size are those of that table, but D and trimming were determined from the DNA. The sample lists approximately 300,000 clones, 75% to 95% occurring once. The V gene lost 7 bases and the J gene lost 7 bases, with 13 bases spanning the gap. The CDR3 sequence is 12 residues long. This sequence joins TRBV12-3 or TRBV12-4 and TRBJ1-2; perhaps TRBD1 as D (6 bases). The sequenced material came from peripheral blood. The receptor's source is a woman in her 30s with COVID-19, enrolled during active disease. This chain's CDR3 is CASKGGGPGYTF. The CDR3 region has the DNA TGTGCCAGCAAAGGGGGGGGGCCTGGCTACACCTTC.